The present TCR beta chain was sequenced within a study of blood T cell repertoires in COVID-19. Whole-study context: There were acute and convalescent COVID-19 samples, and they came from the United States, Italy and Spain.

Germline CDR1 and CDR2: SGHRS and YFSETQ. The V end lost 0 bases, the J end lost 5 bases, and 11 bases lay between the germline ends. The CDR3 has 14 amino acids. Only in-frame clones appear in the TCRdb table, and some are missing; sequencing was by immunoSEQ multiplex PCR. Of about 160,000 clones listed, about 87% are singletons. Sequencing input: peripheral blood. The rearrangement joins TRBV5-1 to TRBJ1-1; D is unresolved. The receptor's source is a woman aged 55-69 years who had recovered from COVID-19. DNA for the CDR3: TGCGCCAGCAGCTTGGGAGAGGTTAAGACTGAAGCTTTCTTT. Encoded protein: CASSLGEVKTEAFF. The whole variable domain, filled in from reference TRBV5-1 and TRBJ1-1, reads KAGVTQTPRYLIKTRGQQVTLSCSPISGHRSVSWYQQTPGQGLQFLFEYFSETQRNKGNFPGRFSGRQFSNSRSEMNVSTLELGDSALYLCASSLGEVKTEAFFGQGTRLTVV.